This T cell receptor (beta chain) was retrieved from a study of cytomegalovirus exposure and HLA in healthy donors (dated by TCRdb to the late 2010s). For the study in its entirety: An earlier analysis of some 500 of the donors reported 250 to 300 Gb of sequence data and some 120 million unique TCR beta sequences from about 179 million T cells. An early release covering 550 to 650 HLA-typed donors comprised about 290 gigabases of sequencing data and 65 million to 100 million unique TCR sequences. Among the approximately 420 genotyped donors, 75% to 90% belonged to the genetic ancestry cluster associated with self-reported Caucasian donors. The study aimed to test whether signatures of past pathogen exposure could be identified by cataloging public T cell receptors. The T cell repertoires of several hundred subjects were profiled by immunosequencing and related to cytomegalovirus serostatus. Along with the approximately 650-subject first cohort, a separate validation cohort of over 90 different subjects was used. To predict cytomegalovirus infection status, the study brought together high-throughput TCR immunosequencing, statistical association of individual TCRs with disease status, and machine learning. A later analysis re-analyzed previously published TCR beta repertoires from roughly 600 donors and added high-resolution HLA genotyping to study TCR occurrence patterns. Rather than using new phenotypic data, the later analysis identified candidate immune exposures from TCR beta sequences and from how often those sequences occurred across donors. An earlier analysis of fewer than 750 of the donors used high-throughput TCR beta sequencing to judge whether each TCR beta V gene segment behaved as functional or pseudogenic. Donor age, sex, ethnicity and CMV serostatus were compiled together with the repertoire data. A later genetic analysis took genome-wide SNP genotypes for about 60% of the roughly 670 donors and used that subset as a discovery cohort. All discovery cohort repertoires had been generated on a single sequencing platform. Class I and class II HLA loci were covered by the typing at four-digit resolution. Typing coverage varied by locus: roughly 629-640 donors for A, B, C, DRB1 and DQB1; more than 500 for DQA1; some 610 for DPA1; fewer than 480 for DPB1. Four to six DR-DQ haplotypes were handled as single units for association and clustering, since linkage in the cohort was strong. Among some 410 genotyped donors of the cohort, an average of around 240,000 unique TCR beta nucleotide sequences were sequenced per donor, roughly 18% of them non-productive. On the study overall, not on this receptor specifically: Roughly uniform sequencing depth across donors was assumed in presence/absence analyses, although this assumption may not hold. At a false discovery rate of 0.05, a later analysis linked under 20,000 TCR beta sequences to specific HLA alleles. Because HLA typing was unavailable for some donors at each locus, only the typed subset was used in association tests. The classifier was reported to diagnose cytomegalovirus status with high specificity and sensitivity in both the original and validation cohorts. Linkage disequilibrium might explain the correlated functional status among segregating V segments, but an unknown experimental factor could not be excluded. The sequencing pipeline was judged likely to have produced a cluster of highly shared sequence variants as a technical artifact. The authors suggested that the approach could potentially be extended to other disease states and immunological phenotypes. A later analysis found that TCR association rates varied across HLA loci, with DRB1 alleles showing the most associated TCRs and HLA-C alleles the fewest. Some IMGT-functional V segments, including TRBV6-2 and TRBV6-3, could not be distinguished by the 87-base-pair reads and were therefore excluded. Most TCR sequences were observed very rarely across donors, whereas some public TCRs were present in many individuals. A later genetic analysis reported fewer N-insertions in productive TCRs among donors in an Asian-associated ancestry cluster than the roughly 720-donor mean. A later analysis found that HLA-associated TCR beta chains were more clonally expanded and had lower generation probabilities than equally common non-associated chains. The cohort was sequenced for TCR beta chains only, and without alpha or paired-chain data the features that could be detected were limited. The only immune exposure information available for the cohort was CMV serostatus. A total of 150 or so TCR beta chains were listed by the study as associated with cytomegalovirus. When HLA alleles, especially DR and DQ, strongly co-occurred, TCR associations were difficult to assign to individual alleles. In vitro tests confirmed that a few of the cytomegalovirus-associated TCR beta chains recognize cytomegalovirus antigens. In a later genetic analysis, a missense DCLRE1C variant was associated with V-gene and J-gene trimming of TCR beta chains, and the association was replicated in an independent cohort. In a later analysis, most CMV-associated TCR beta chains were found to appear HLA-restricted, with HLA associations seemingly driven largely by CMV exposure. A further reported finding was that TCR beta sequences accurately predicted the HLA-A and HLA-B alleles for most subjects in the first cohort. Fewer than 20 rarely observed V segments, including chromosome 9 orphons, were excluded from the earlier analysis of approximately 600 of the donors because counts were too low. An earlier analysis of around 600 of the donors showed that most TCR beta V segments appeared in productive rearrangements either about 90% or about 30% of the time, which broadly matched IMGT annotations. A later analysis reported that several top co-occurrence clusters appeared linked to parvovirus B19, influenza, CMV and Epstein-Barr virus.

The cohort comprised fewer than 700 healthy bone marrow donors. At the time of sampling, all cohort members were nominally healthy, though unrecorded immune exposures were likely present. The donor was CMV seronegative and was included in the group of over 300 seronegative cohort members. A peripheral blood sample was collected from each donor, and TCR beta sequencing was performed on peripheral blood mononuclear cells. Genomic DNA was extracted from the blood cell samples with the Qiagen DNeasy Blood Extraction Kit. The library was produced with the immunoSEQ multiplex PCR assay. A mixture of 60 forward primers for TCR Vbeta segments and 13 reverse primers for TCR Jbeta segments was used in the multiplex PCR. The CDR3 region of rearranged TCR beta genes was amplified from genomic DNA with a multiplex PCR assay. The Illumina HiSeq System was used to sequence the amplified TCR beta libraries as 87-base-pair reads. Per the authors' processing: A later analysis tallied 80 million to 95 million unique TCR beta chains across the 650 to 750 repertoires, and about 10 million of those chains were shared by two or more donors. To remove PCR and sequencing errors, raw reads were error-corrected and collapsed into unique sequences using a nearest-neighbor algorithm that merged closely related sequences. CDR3 sequences were aligned to IMGT reference sequences to assign V, D and J gene segments. Each retained sequence needed at least a six-nucleotide match to both a V gene segment and a J gene segment. Rearrangements were called productive when the CDR3 lacked stop codons and stayed in frame with V and J; all others were non-productive. Following IMGT convention, CDR3 was defined as the stretch from the second conserved V-encoded cysteine up to the conserved J-encoded phenylalanine. Sequences without an unambiguous match to a single V gene segment were excluded from the earlier analysis of 500 to 700 of the donors. An earlier analysis of approximately 590 of the donors called V segments functional above 56.7% productive rearrangements and segregating when the between-donor standard deviation exceeded 5%. A statistical classification framework was built to diagnose cytomegalovirus status from the catalog of TCR beta chain sequences. In a later analysis, TCR nucleotide sequences were compared against IMGT/GENE-DB human TR gene sequences so that V and J genes could be assigned. Using the TCRdist pipeline, a later analysis assigned CDR3 sequences along with most-parsimonious VDJ recombination scenarios. A later analysis defined each TCR beta chain by its CDR3 amino acid sequence plus V-gene family, and excluded reads lacking a unique V-gene family. As a way to deal with suspected cross-contamination and a sequencing artifact, a later analysis dropped hundreds of nucleotide sequences that were highly shared and had low generation probability. In a later analysis, a clonal expansion index was calculated for each public chain from normalized within-repertoire ranks of inferred template counts. A later analysis computed generation probabilities with a VDJ recombination model fitted to out-of-frame rearrangements, and checked the results against IGoR. In a later analysis, hypergeometric tests were used to score TCR-TCR, TCR-HLA and TCR-CMV co-occurrence, with a repertoire-size bias correction applied to TCR pairs. In a later analysis, false discovery rates were estimated by permuting HLA or CMV assignments 20 times. In a later analysis, co-occurring TCRs were grouped with DBSCAN, and TCRdist sequence similarity was added when clustering was performed within HLA-allele-positive subsets. Co-occurrence clustering excluded repertoires with fewer than 30,000 or more than 120,000 public chains, plus five with anomalous nucleotide sharing. The table comes from immuneACCESS by way of TCRdb, which keeps in-frame sequences with V and J called. Part of the clones is missing from these tables; in studies checked, under half for an unresolved V gene and the rest for unknown reasons. The D gene and trimming were derived from the DNA, and the V and J assignments and clone size from that table. The sample includes about 130,000 clones, with roughly 88% observed a single time. The ten most abundant clones make up less than 3.5% of the sample.

About this clone: The specificity of this receptor is unknown. Per-base qualities were not stored, and no clone one base away is much larger.

From its cysteine to its phenylalanine, the CDR3 spans 14 amino acids. Only the CDR3 DNA stays, 42 bases, in frame from base 1. Per the germline V gene, SGHTA is the CDR1 and FQGNSA is the CDR2. Clipping removes 5 bases from V and 7 bases from J, with 8 as the unmatched junction base count. The chain was built from TRBV7-2 and TRBJ2-7; 10 central nucleotides agree with TRBD2. The sequence was obtained from a man aged 50 to 59 in good health and CMV-seronegative. The sample taken for sequencing was PBMCs. At the DNA level, the sequence is TGTGCCAGCAGCCCGGACTTACTAGCGGGGGAGCAGTACTTC. Protein translation: CASSPDLLAGEQYF. Reference TRBV7-2 and TRBJ2-7 proteins supply the regions before and after the CDR3; the full variable domain is: GAGVSQSPSNKVTEKGKDVELRCDPISGHTALYWYRQSLGQGLEFLIYFQGNSAPDKSGLPSDRFSAERTGGSVSTLTIQRTQQEDSAVYLCASSPDLLAGEQYFGPGTRLTVT.